One sample yielded the 27 T cell receptor beta chains listed below, sequenced in a study of technical replicates of blood from a handful of donors. TCRdb's copy holds only in-frame clones and misses some; the assay was immunoSEQ multiplex PCR. The repertoire holds about 80,000 clones, with 96% as singletons. The source material was T cells isolated from PBMCs. These TCRs come from a human donor in good health.

CDR3 region: CASSLVGEDTQYF. CDR3 coding DNA: TGTGCCAGCAGCTTGGTAGGAGAGGATACGCAGTATTTT. The V gene is TRBV5-4, the J gene TRBJ2-3, with D uncertain. V was trimmed by 0 bases and J by 6 bases, leaving 8 bases between them. The CDR3 runs to 13 residues. From germline, CDR1 is SGHNT and CDR2 YYREEE (reference sequence).

This clone was recorded only once. V is TRBV7-8 and J is TRBJ1-5; 9 bases are shared with TRBD1. Germline CDR1 SGHVS, CDR2 FQNEAQ. Losses at the gene ends were 5 bases for V and 7 bases for J; bases not matched to a gene: 9. The CDR3 runs to 15 residues. This CDR3 reads CASSPPGTGRQPQHF. The CDR3 DNA is TGTGCCAGCAGCCCGCCAGGGACAGGGCGACAGCCCCAGCATTTT.

The V call is TRBV2, the J call TRBJ2-7, with 7 bases lining up with TRBD1. The V segment lost 6 bases and the J segment 12 bases; nucleotides outside the gene matches: 8. The CDR3 totals 11 residues. Germline V gene sequence: CDR1 SNHLY, CDR2 FYNNEI. This CDR3 is CASRSRQGWYF. The CDR3 nucleotides read TGTGCCAGCAGATCAAGACAGGGTTGGTACTTC.

This CDR3 is CANSGTANYGYTF. The CDR3 bases are TGTGCCAACAGCGGGACTGCTAACTATGGCTACACCTTC. The chain couples TRBV6-5 to TRBJ1-2, with D tentatively TRBD1 (5 bases). Trimming removed 10 bases from V and 0 bases from J, with 12 bases in between. There are 13 residues in the CDR3. Germline V gene sequence: CDR1 MNHEY, CDR2 SVGAGI.

CDR3 DNA sequence: TGTGCCACCAGCAGAGATTCCGGAGGGAATGAAAAACTGTTTTTT. It translates to CATSRDSGGNEKLFF. The chain couples TRBV15 to TRBJ1-4; D is unclear. CDR1 is LNHNV, CDR2 YYDKDF, per germline (reference sequence). Trimming shortened V by 0 bases and J by 5 bases, and 10 bases separated the two germline ends. The CDR3 has 15 amino acids.

The CDR3 region has the DNA TGTGCCTGGGGGAGGGGGGCTCAGCCCCAGCATTTT. This sequence encodes CAWGRGAQPQHF. The chain combines TRBV30 with TRBJ1-5; perhaps TRBD1 as D (6 bases). Per germline, CDR1 GTSNPN and CDR2 SVGIG (reference sequence). Trimming stripped 5 bases from V and 6 bases from J, with 11 bases between. The CDR3 consists of 12 residues.

The CDR3 loop is CASSHLPFAGTDTQYF. The CDR3 DNA follows: TGTGCCAGCAGCCACTTGCCCTTTGCGGGCACAGATACGCAGTATTTT. The V and J genes are TRBV14 and TRBJ2-3; no definite D call. V lost 3 bases and J 1 base, leaving 14 bases between the germline ends. The germline V gene encodes CDR1 SGHDN and CDR2 FVKESK. CDR3 length: 16 residues.

V gene TRBV21-1 combines with J gene TRBJ2-5; the table's D call, TRBD1, has no DNA check behind it. TRBV21-1 is a recognized pseudogene. This CDR3 has 16 amino acids. CDR3 sequence reads: CASSKALRTGLETQYF. The CDR3 DNA reads as TGTGCCAGCAGCAAAGCGCTCAGGACAGGACTAGAGACCCAGTACTTC.

The chain carries TRBV6-4 and TRBJ1-1; maybe TRBD1 (6 bases). V was trimmed by 6 bases and J by 1 base, leaving 9 bases between them. Germline loops: CDR1 MRHNA, CDR2 SNTAGT. CDR3 length: 13 amino acids. The CDR3 DNA follows: TGTGCCAGCAGCCAGGGGAGGAACACTGAAGCTTTCTTT. Translated, it gives CASSQGRNTEAFF.

This clone was seen a single time. V gene TRBV7-2 combines with J gene TRBJ2-7, with D possibly TRBD2 on 6 matching bases. This CDR3 is 14 amino acids long. Germline V gives CDR1 SGHTA, CDR2 FQGNSA. V was shortened by 4 bases and J by 1 base, with 11 bases between the two germline ends. The CDR3 bases are TGTGCCAGCAGCTCGTCGACTAGTTCCTACGAGCAGTACTTC. Its protein product is CASSSSTSSYEQYF.

The genes are TRBV16 and TRBJ1-1; no reliable D call. The CDR3 runs 13 residues. V was cut by 4 bases and J by 7 bases, with 13 bases left in between. In germline, CDR1 is KGHSY, CDR2 FQNENV. CDR3 residues: CASSLSPGNEAFF. The CDR3 bases are TGTGCCAGCAGCCTCTCCCCGGGGAATGAAGCTTTCTTT.

V and J are TRBV4-3 and TRBJ2-5; the match to TRBD2 covers 11 bases. CDR3 length equals 16 residues. Germline values: CDR1 LGHNA, CDR2 YSLEER. With 2 bases clipped from V and 4 bases from J, the junction kept 6 bases outside the gene matches. CDR3 DNA: TGCGCCAGCAGCCAAAACTCCCTAGCGGGAGGAGAGACCCAGTACTTC. Translating it yields CASSQNSLAGGETQYF.

CDR3 DNA sequence: TGCGCCAGCAGCGATCACAGGGGAATGAACACTGAAGCTTTCTTT. Translation gives CASSDHRGMNTEAFF. V usage is TRBV5-1 and J usage is TRBJ1-1; the match to TRBD1 covers 7 bases. Germline trimming cut 4 bases from V and 0 bases from J; bases unmatched to any gene: 6. This CDR3 comprises 15 residues. Germline V CDR1 and CDR2: SGHRS, YFSETQ. Full variable domain (rest looked up from reference TRBV5-1 and TRBJ1-1): KAGVTQTPRYLIKTRGQQVTLSCSPISGHRSVSWYQQTPGQGLQFLFEYFSETQRNKGNFPGRFSGRQFSNSRSEMNVSTLELGDSALYLCASSDHRGMNTEAFFGQGTRLTVV.

The V call is TRBV10-3, the J call TRBJ2-2; 9 bases align to TRBD1. Per germline, CDR1 ENHRY and CDR2 SYGVKD. With 9 bases clipped from V and 2 bases from J, the junction kept 13 bases outside the gene matches. The CDR3 runs to 17 residues. Here the CDR3 DNA reads TGTGCCATGAGGGACAGGGATATGCCACCTAACACCGGGGAGCTGTTTTTT. Translated, it gives CAMRDRDMPPNTGELFF.

The chain carries TRBV4-1 and TRBJ2-1, with TRBD2 matching 14 bases. The CDR3 consists of 18 residues. Germline trimming cut 3 bases from V and 1 base from J; bases unmatched to any gene: 5. Germline assignment: CDR1 MGHRA and CDR2 YSYEKL. The CDR3 loop reads CASSQGTSGSRSYNEQFF. In DNA form, the CDR3 reads TGCGCCAGCAGCCAGGGGACTAGCGGGAGTCGGTCCTACAATGAGCAGTTCTTC.

The V gene is TRBV7-8, the J gene TRBJ2-1, with D possibly TRBD1 on 5 matching bases. In germline, CDR1 is SGHVS, CDR2 FQNEAQ. Trimming took 1 base from V and 7 from J, leaving 11 bases between them. The CDR3 is 14 amino acids. The chain's CDR3 is CASSLGRVGNEQFF. CDR3 sequence (DNA): TGTGCCAGCAGCTTAGGCAGGGTTGGGAATGAGCAGTTCTTC. The whole variable domain, remainder taken from reference TRBV7-8 and TRBJ2-1, is GAGVSQSPRYKVAKRGQDVALRCDPISGHVSLFWYQQALGQGPEFLTYFQNEAQLDKSGLPSDRFFAERPEGSVSTLKIQRTQQEDSAVYLCASSLGRVGNEQFFGPGTRLTVL.

V is TRBV7-3 and J is TRBJ2-3; 7 bases match TRBD2. V was pared by 1 base and J by 5 bases, with 3 bases of the junction left unmatched. The V gene's germline CDR1 is SGHTA and CDR2 FQGTGA. This CDR3 contains 14 residues. CDR3 loop: CASSLIAGEDTQYF. CDR3 DNA sequence: TGTGCCAGCAGCTTAATCGCGGGAGAAGATACGCAGTATTTT.

The CDR3 DNA is TGTGCCAGCAGCCTCGACAGCAAGAACATTCAGTACTTC. This gives the protein CASSLDSKNIQYF. The chain combines TRBV27 with TRBJ2-4; D may be TRBD1 (5 bases). Trimming cost V 6 bases and J 7 bases, with 13 bases left between them. This CDR3 has 13 amino acids. The germline V gene has CDR1 MNHEY and CDR2 SMNVEV (reference sequence).

This CDR3 is CASNLDRSTGELFF. CDR3 DNA sequence: TGTGCCAGCAACCTGGACAGATCCACCGGGGAGCTGTTTTTT. This chain joins TRBV9 and TRBJ2-2, with a possible D match to TRBD1 (6 bases). Trimming left V 6 bases short and J 4 bases short, with 13 bases between. Germline CDR1 and CDR2: SGDLS and YYNGEE. The CDR3 covers 14 residues.

The chain recombines TRBV19 with TRBJ2-1, with TRBD2 identical over 10 bases. Germline V gene data show CDR1 as LNHDA and CDR2 as SQIVND (reference sequence). Unmatched junction bases numbered 18, after V lost 7 bases and J lost 3 bases. CDR3 length equals 19 residues. Here the CDR3 reads CASTVLGGVLAGDYNEQFF. CDR3 nucleotides: TGTGCCAGTACCGTACTAGGGGGGGTCCTAGCGGGAGACTACAATGAGCAGTTCTTC.

The rearrangement uses TRBV7-3 and TRBJ2-3; 7 nucleotides agree with TRBD2. Trimming removed 3 bases from V and 7 bases from J; junction bases left unmatched: 13. From germline, CDR1 is SGHTA and CDR2 FQGTGA. The CDR3 consists of 16 residues. In nucleotides, the CDR3 is TGTGCCAGCAGCTTCTCTAGCGGCCCTATCTCTTATACGCAGTATTTT. Its protein product is CASSFSSGPISYTQYF.

The chain couples TRBV2 to TRBJ1-1; 9 nucleotides match TRBD1. CDR3 length: 16 amino acids. J gave up 3 bases and V 6 bases, and 11 bases lay outside the gene matches. Looked up from germline, CDR1 is SNHLY and CDR2 is FYNNEI. The CDR3 sequence: CASRATGTGKDTEAFF. In DNA, the CDR3 is TGTGCCAGCAGGGCCACCGGGACAGGGAAGGACACTGAAGCTTTCTTT.

This clone was recorded only once. This rearrangement joins TRBV7-3 to TRBJ2-2; D not certain. Germline-derived CDR1 and CDR2 are SGHTA and FQGTGA. The CDR3 has 14 residues. The V gene lost 1 base and the J gene lost 4 bases, with 7 bases spanning the gap. In nucleotides, the CDR3 is TGTGCCAGCAGCTTAAGTACTTTCACCGGGGAGCTGTTTTTT. It codes for CASSLSTFTGELFF.

The chain is built from TRBV10-2 and TRBJ2-7, with D perhaps matching TRBD1 (6 bases). This CDR3 is 17 amino acids long. Looked up from germline, CDR1 is WSHSY and CDR2 is SAAADI. With 2 bases removed from V and 2 bases from J, the gap between germline ends came to 19 bases. The CDR3 reads CASSEILGGPRAYEQYF. For the CDR3, the DNA is TGCGCCAGCAGTGAGATACTAGGGGGACCGAGGGCCTACGAGCAGTACTTC.

The rearrangement links TRBV27 to TRBJ1-5; D gene unclear. This CDR3 spans 14 amino acids. V shed 1 base and J shed 3 bases, with 7 bases lying between them. The germline V gene encodes CDR1 MNHEY and CDR2 SMNVEV (reference sequence). The DNA for the CDR3 is TGTGCCAGCAGTTTATTACAGTACAATCAGCCCCAGCATTTT. It codes for CASSLLQYNQPQHF.

The chain uses TRBV13 and TRBJ2-7; D remains ambiguous. The V end was cut by 3 bases, the J end by 4 bases, with 7 bases between. The CDR3 runs to 12 residues. Germline values: CDR1 PRHDT, CDR2 FYEKMQ (reference sequence). The chain's CDR3 is CASSFGRYEQYF. CDR3 in DNA: TGTGCCAGCAGCTTCGGTCGGTACGAGCAGTACTTC.

The rearrangement joins TRBV7-2 to TRBJ2-5, with a possible D match to TRBD2 (6 bases). The CDR3 is 16 residues long. Germline V lookup: CDR1 SGHTA, CDR2 FQGNSA. Trimming took off 2 bases at V and 3 bases at J, with 16 bases between the two ends. Here the CDR3 DNA reads TGTGCCAGCAGCTTATATGGCCAGGCGGGAAAAGAGACCCAGTACTTC. This gives the protein CASSLYGQAGKETQYF.